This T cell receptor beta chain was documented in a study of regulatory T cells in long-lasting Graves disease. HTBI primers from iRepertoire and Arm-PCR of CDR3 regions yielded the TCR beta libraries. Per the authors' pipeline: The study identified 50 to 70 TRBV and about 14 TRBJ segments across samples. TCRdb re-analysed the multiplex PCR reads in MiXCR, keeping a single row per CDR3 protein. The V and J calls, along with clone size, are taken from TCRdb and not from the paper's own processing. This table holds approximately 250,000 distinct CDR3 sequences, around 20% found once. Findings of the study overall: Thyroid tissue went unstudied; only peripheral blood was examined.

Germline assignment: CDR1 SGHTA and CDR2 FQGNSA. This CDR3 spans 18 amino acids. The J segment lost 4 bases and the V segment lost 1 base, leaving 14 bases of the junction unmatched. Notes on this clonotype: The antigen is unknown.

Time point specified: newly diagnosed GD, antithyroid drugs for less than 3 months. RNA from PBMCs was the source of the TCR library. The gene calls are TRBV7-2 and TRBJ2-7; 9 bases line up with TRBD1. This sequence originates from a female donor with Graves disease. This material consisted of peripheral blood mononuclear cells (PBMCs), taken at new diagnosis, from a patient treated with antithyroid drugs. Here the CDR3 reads CASSLDGPGQGIRYEQYF. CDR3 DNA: TGTGCCAGCAGCTTAGACGGGCCGGGACAGGGAATTCGTTACGAGCAGTACTTC.